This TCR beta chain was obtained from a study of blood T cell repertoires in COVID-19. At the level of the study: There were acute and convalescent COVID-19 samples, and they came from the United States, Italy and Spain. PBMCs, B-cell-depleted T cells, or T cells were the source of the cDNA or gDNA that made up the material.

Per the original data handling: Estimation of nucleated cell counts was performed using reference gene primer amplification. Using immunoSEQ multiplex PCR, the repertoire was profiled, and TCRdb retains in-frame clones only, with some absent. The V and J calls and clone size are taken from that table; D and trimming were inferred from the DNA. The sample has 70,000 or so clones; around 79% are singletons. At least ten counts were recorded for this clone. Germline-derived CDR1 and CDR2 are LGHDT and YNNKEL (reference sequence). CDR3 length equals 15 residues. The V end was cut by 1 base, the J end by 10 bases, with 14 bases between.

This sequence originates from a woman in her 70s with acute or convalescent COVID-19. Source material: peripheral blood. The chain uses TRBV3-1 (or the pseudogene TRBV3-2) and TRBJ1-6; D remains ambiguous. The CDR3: CASSQGSGYESPLHF. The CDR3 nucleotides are TGTGCCAGCAGCCAAGGCTCCGGTTACGAGTCACCCCTCCACTTT.